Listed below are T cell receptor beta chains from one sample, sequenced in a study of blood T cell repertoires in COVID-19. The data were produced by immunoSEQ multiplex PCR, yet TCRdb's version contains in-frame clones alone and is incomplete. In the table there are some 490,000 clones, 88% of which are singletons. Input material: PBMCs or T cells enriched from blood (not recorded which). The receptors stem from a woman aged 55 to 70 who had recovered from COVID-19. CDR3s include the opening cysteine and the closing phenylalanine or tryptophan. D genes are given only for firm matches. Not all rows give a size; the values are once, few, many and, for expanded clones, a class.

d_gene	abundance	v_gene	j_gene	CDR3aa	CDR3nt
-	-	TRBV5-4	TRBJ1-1	CASSPGRNTRSNTEAFF	TGTGCCAGCAGCCCGGGTAGAAATACCAGATCGAACACTGAAGCTTTCTTT
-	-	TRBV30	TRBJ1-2	CAWKQGPYGYTF	TGTGCCTGGAAACAGGGACCCTATGGCTACACCTTC
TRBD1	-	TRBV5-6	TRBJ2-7	CASTGGDTYEQYF	TGTGCCAGCACAGGGGGAGACACCTACGAGCAGTACTTC
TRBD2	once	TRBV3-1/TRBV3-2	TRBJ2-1	CASSQGWGGYNEQFF	TGTGCCAGCAGCCAAGGGTGGGGGGGCTACAATGAGCAGTTCTTC
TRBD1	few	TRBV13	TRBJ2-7	CASSLFTGEGEQYF	TGTGCCAGCAGCTTATTTACAGGGGAAGGGGAGCAGTACTTC
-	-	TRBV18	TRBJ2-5	CASSPLSGEAKKTQYF	TGTGCCAGCTCACCACTATCGGGGGAGGCCAAAAAGACCCAGTACTTC
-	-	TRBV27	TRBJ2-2	CASSFTIGELFF	TGTGCCAGCAGTTTTACTATTGGGGAGCTGTTTTTT
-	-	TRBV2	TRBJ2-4	CASKNRDIQYF	TGTGCCAGTAAGAACCGGGACATTCAGTACTTC
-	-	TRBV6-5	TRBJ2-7	CASTSISYEQYF	TGTGCCAGCACCTCTATTTCCTACGAGCAGTACTTC
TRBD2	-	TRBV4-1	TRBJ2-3	CASSQLWSPGLAPDTQYF	TGCGCCAGCAGCCAACTTTGGTCCCCGGGACTAGCCCCAGATACGCAGTATTTT
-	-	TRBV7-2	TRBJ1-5	CASSLVGAGQPQHF	TGTGCCAGCAGCTTAGTGGGGGCCGGACAGCCCCAGCATTTT
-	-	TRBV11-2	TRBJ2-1	CASSLQGSSYNEQFF	TGTGCCAGCAGCTTACAGGGGTCCTCCTACAATGAGCAGTTCTTC